The 30 T cell receptor beta chains given below trace back to one sample, sequenced in a study of blood T cells in healthy people across ages. It was with a sample-barcoded 5' primer and a J-beta primer mix that a second PCR of roughly 7 to 11 cycles was run. TCRdb called the 5' RACE reads again in MiXCR, with one record for every CDR3 protein. The sample carries about 400,000 distinct CDR3 sequences, approximately 47% recorded once. The sequencing sample was made of blood. The source of these receptors is a man in his fifties or sixties in good health.

The chain uses TRBV5-4 and TRBJ2-7; 11 bases line up with TRBD2. TRBJ2-5 explains the end of the DNA better; the J call may be wrong. The germline gives CDR1 SGHNT, CDR2 YYREEE (reference sequence). CDR3 length: 16 amino acids. The CDR3 here is CASSPRTSGLQETQYF. In nucleotides, the CDR3 is TGTGCCAGCAGTCCTAGGACTAGCGGGCTCCAAGAGACCCAGTACTTC.

The chain links TRBV6-6 to TRBJ1-1, with TRBD1 matching 7 bases. Germline V gene data show CDR1 as MNHNY and CDR2 as SVGAGI (reference sequence). This CDR3 is 13 amino acids long. J lost 5 bases, V lost 5 bases, and 5 bases had no gene match. The CDR3 coding sequence is TGTGCCAGCAGTAAAGACAGGGATACTGAAGCTTTCTTT. Translated, it gives CASSKDRDTEAFF.

This clonotype came up a few times. This chain connects TRBV11-2 to TRBJ2-5, with D possibly TRBD2 on 6 matching bases. V was clipped by 1 base and J by 11 bases, with 17 bases between them. Germline CDR1 and CDR2: SGHAT and FQNNGV. CDR3 length equals 14 residues. CDR3 sequence: CASSLGLPPGEQYF. CDR3 DNA: TGTGCCAGCAGCTTAGGGCTACCCCCGGGAGAGCAGTACTTC.

This chain joins TRBV24-1 and TRBJ2-7, with D perhaps TRBD1 or TRBD2 (5 bases each). The J call is uncertain, as TRBJ2-5 better fits the DNA end. CDR3 size: 16 residues. Germline CDR1 and CDR2: KGHDR and SFDVKD. CDR3 sequence: CATSDPGRGGGETQYF. In nucleotides, the CDR3 is TGTGCCACCAGTGACCCGGGACGGGGCGGAGGAGAGACCCAGTACTTC.

The genes are TRBV2 and TRBJ1-1, with D uncertain. The germline CDR1 and CDR2 sequences are SNHLY and FYNNEI. The CDR3 consists of 13 residues. The V gene lost 6 bases and the J gene lost 2 bases, with 10 bases spanning the gap. Here the CDR3 reads CASSQWENTEAFF. CDR3 bases: TGTGCCAGCAGCCAGTGGGAAAACACTGAAGCTTTCTTT.

This clonotype was seen a few times. This chain links TRBV10-3 with TRBJ2-3, with D tentatively TRBD1 (6 bases). Germline loops: CDR1 ENHRY, CDR2 SYGVKD. Trimming took off 6 bases at V and 0 bases at J, with 13 bases between the two ends. The CDR3 is 15 amino acids. CDR3 coding DNA: TGTGCCATCAGGGATCCGGGACAAAGCACAGATACGCAGTATTTT. As protein: CAIRDPGQSTDTQYF.

The chain recombines TRBV20-1 with TRBJ2-1, with 11 bases matching TRBD2. The germline V gene encodes CDR1 DFQATT and CDR2 SNEGSKA (reference sequence). The CDR3 consists of 17 residues. The CDR3 loop is CSKPSLAGGPDYNEQFF. The CDR3 DNA follows: TGCAGCAAGCCGTCGCTAGCGGGGGGCCCAGATTACAATGAGCAGTTCTTC.

The chain uses TRBV18 and TRBJ2-5; 7 bases map to TRBD2. The CDR3 sequence is 15 residues long. V gave up 6 bases and J gave up 4 bases; unmatched junction bases: 11. Per the germline V gene, CDR1 is KGHSH and CDR2 is LQKENI. Here the CDR3 reads CASSPVLATGETQYF. CDR3 nucleotides: TGTGCCAGCTCGCCTGTACTAGCGACCGGAGAGACCCAGTACTTC.

The CDR3 region is CASDLTEADTQYF. CDR3 nucleotide sequence: TGTGCTAGTGATCTAACCGAAGCAGATACGCAGTATTTT. The gene calls are TRBV12-5 and TRBJ2-3; D is unresolved. The V end lost 7 bases, the J end lost 4 bases, and 12 bases lay between the germline ends. Germline CDR1 reads LGHNT; CDR2 reads FRNRAP. The CDR3 is 13 amino acids.

As for this clonotype: One junction end does not reproduce the germline sequence, and a read error may be involved. The rearrangement joins TRBV3-1 to TRBJ2-7; D might be TRBD2 (6 bases). The DNA end is a closer match to TRBJ2-5, so the J assignment may be wrong. CDR1 is LGHDT, CDR2 YNNKEL, per germline (reference sequence). The CDR3 extends over 15 amino acids. The CDR3, as DNA: TGTGCCAGCAGCCAAGATTGGAGGGGCCAAGGGACCCAGTACTTC. Translated, it gives CASSQDWRGQGTQYF.

This clonotype was counted between two and nine times. The chain is built from TRBV20-1 and TRBJ2-5; D uncertain. CDR3 size: 13 residues. V lost 2 bases and J lost 3, with 10 bases in between. Germline V gives CDR1 DFQATT, CDR2 SNEGSKA (reference sequence). The CDR3 region has the DNA TGCAGTGCTAGATCTGGGCCCGAAGAGACCCAGTACTTC. This sequence encodes CSARSGPEETQYF.

In DNA form, the CDR3 reads TGTGCCATCAGTGAGTGGGGCCTTGAGCAGTTCTTC. Its translation: CAISEWGLEQFF. The chain links TRBV10-3 to TRBJ2-1, with D perhaps matching TRBD1 (5 bases). Germline loops: CDR1 ENHRY, CDR2 SYGVKD. This CDR3 has 12 residues. Trimming removed 1 base from V and 9 bases from J, with 7 bases in between.

This chain uses TRBV11-1 with TRBJ2-7; D is possibly TRBD2 (5 bases). CDR1 is SGHAT, CDR2 FQDESV, per germline (reference sequence). The length of the CDR3 is 14 residues. Trimming took 3 bases from V and 4 from J, leaving 13 bases between them. DNA for the CDR3: TGTGCCAGCAGCTTGGCTAGCAGTCATTACGAGCAGTACTTC. Translating gives CASSLASSHYEQYF.

This clonotype was observed a handful of times. The rearrangement joins TRBV12-3 or TRBV12-4 to TRBJ2-5; D ambiguous. V was clipped by 5 bases and J by 11 bases, with 18 bases between them. CDR3 length: 13 residues. CDR3 nucleotides: TGTGCCAGCAGTGTAAATAGGTGGAATGAGCAGTACTTC. It yields the protein CASSVNRWNEQYF.

The chain employs TRBV2 and TRBJ2-7; D remains unclear. V lost 2 bases to trimming and J lost 7 bases, with 12 bases between them. This CDR3 has 13 residues. Germline-derived CDR1 and CDR2 are SNHLY and FYNNEI. CDR3 sequence reads: CASSENTMGEQYF. CDR3 DNA sequence: TGTGCCAGCAGTGAAAACACCATGGGGGAGCAGTACTTC.

This clonotype was observed a few times. V gene TRBV18 combines with J gene TRBJ2-7; 9 bases agree with TRBD2. The CDR3 extends over 14 amino acids. Trimming took 6 bases from V and 1 from J; bases not matched to a gene: 4. The germline CDR1 and CDR2 sequences are KGHSH and LQKENI. The CDR3: CASSAGGPSYEQYF. The CDR3 DNA sequence: TGTGCCAGCTCTGCGGGAGGGCCTTCCTACGAGCAGTACTTC.

This clonotype was detected many times. CDR3 nucleotide sequence: TGTGCCAGCAGTGTCTCTTCTAATGAGCAGTTCTTC. This codes for CASSVSSNEQFF. The V and J genes are TRBV2 and TRBJ2-1; D is unclear. From germline, CDR1 is SNHLY and CDR2 FYNNEI. This CDR3 contains 12 residues. Trimming pared 4 bases from V and 7 bases from J, leaving 8 bases between.

This clonotype was detected a few times. The CDR3 region has the DNA TGTGCCAGCTCGGGACTAGCGGACGAGCAGTACTTC. Translating it yields CASSGLADEQYF. The rearrangement uses TRBV18 and TRBJ2-7; 11 positions agree with TRBD2. Looked up from germline, CDR1 is KGHSH and CDR2 is LQKENI. The CDR3 covers 12 residues. With 6 bases clipped from V and 5 bases from J, the junction kept 0 bases outside the gene matches.

The chain has TRBV12-5 and TRBJ1-2; D possibly corresponds to TRBD1 (5 bases). V lost 4 bases to trimming and J lost 2 bases, with 17 bases between them. The germline V gene encodes CDR1 LGHNT and CDR2 FRNRAP. This CDR3 region has 16 residues. Here the CDR3 reads CASGSNPTVINYGYTF. The DNA for the CDR3 is TGTGCTAGTGGTTCCAATCCGACAGTGATAAACTATGGCTACACCTTC.

V gene TRBV12-3 or TRBV12-4 combines with J gene TRBJ2-5; D unclear. Gene TRBJ2-1 matches the end of the DNA better, so the J call may be wrong. The CDR3 length is 14 residues. This chain's CDR3 is CASSLGQTQETQFF. In nucleotides, the CDR3 is TGTGCCAGCAGTTTAGGGCAGACACAAGAGACCCAGTTCTTC.

The chain joins TRBV7-2 to TRBJ2-3; no clear D gene. Trimming left V 5 bases short and J 4 bases short, with 13 bases between. Germline CDR1 reads SGHTA; CDR2 reads FQGNSA. The length of the CDR3 is 14 residues. CDR3 sequence reads: CASSAQSNADTQYF. CDR3 sequence (DNA): TGTGCCAGCAGCGCCCAATCTAATGCAGATACGCAGTATTTT.

The chain uses TRBV6-2 or TRBV6-3 and TRBJ2-5; maybe TRBD1 (5 bases). The germline gives CDR1 MNHEY, CDR2 SVGEGT. CDR3 size: 16 residues. Trimming took 6 bases from V and 0 from J, leaving 17 bases between them. The CDR3 DNA reads TGTGCCAGCAGCCGACCAGACGCAGGGTACCAAGAGACCCAGTACTTC. Encoded protein: CASSRPDAGYQETQYF.

V usage is TRBV7-2 and J usage is TRBJ2-1; maybe TRBD2 (5 bases). V shed 1 base and J shed 10 bases, with 11 bases lying between them. The CDR3 runs 13 residues. Germline values: CDR1 SGHTA, CDR2 FQGNSA. CDR3 sequence: CASSLVKDFEQFF. CDR3 DNA: TGTGCCAGCAGCTTAGTAAAGGACTTCGAGCAGTTCTTC.

The gene calls are TRBV9 and TRBJ2-3, with D perhaps being TRBD1 or TRBD2 (5 bases each). The length of the CDR3 is 13 residues. Germline V gene sequence: CDR1 SGDLS, CDR2 YYNGEE. V lost 0 bases and J 8 bases, leaving 10 bases between the germline ends. Here the CDR3 DNA reads TGTGCCAGCAGCGTAGAGGGGCTAGCTACGCAGTATTTT. Its protein is CASSVEGLATQYF.

The table lists this clonotype with a few counts. The chain employs TRBV30 and TRBJ2-4; D may correspond to TRBD1 or TRBD2 (6 bases each). This CDR3 spans 15 amino acids. Trimming removed 3 bases from V and 4 bases from J, with 16 bases in between. Germline CDR1 is GTSNPN and CDR2 is SVGIG (reference sequence). As DNA, the CDR3 is TGTGCCTGGAGGGGGGGCGCGGCCCTAAAAAACATTCAGTACTTC. It translates to CAWRGGAALKNIQYF. Full variable domain (outside the CDR3, taken from reference TRBV30 and TRBJ2-4): SQTIHQWPATLVQPVGSPLSLECTVEGTSNPNLYWYRQAAGRGLQLLFYSVGIGQISSEVPQNLSASRPQDRQFILSSKKLLLSDSGFYLCAWRGGAALKNIQYFGAGTRLSVL.

This chain joins TRBV20-1 and TRBJ1-2; maybe TRBD1 (6 bases). In germline, CDR1 is DFQATT, CDR2 SNEGSKA (reference sequence). This CDR3 is built from 16 residues. The V and J ends lost 0 bases and 2 bases respectively, with 16 bases between them. The CDR3 here is CSARELTGKTNYGYTF. The CDR3 nucleotides read TGCAGTGCTAGAGAATTAACAGGGAAGACCAACTATGGCTACACCTTC.

This clonotype occurred a few times. The genes are TRBV10-2 and TRBJ2-7; no clear D. V lost 1 base and J lost 4, with 11 bases in between. The CDR3 has 14 amino acids. The germline V gene has CDR1 WSHSY and CDR2 SAAADI. This chain's CDR3 is CASSEWQTRYEQYF. The CDR3 DNA is TGCGCCAGCAGTGAGTGGCAGACCCGATACGAGCAGTACTTC.

This chain uses TRBV6-5 with TRBJ2-7, with a weak D call TRBD1 (6 bases). V was cut by 5 bases and J by 6 bases, with 17 bases left in between. The CDR3 is 14 amino acids. Germline lookup yields CDR1 MNHEY and CDR2 SVGAGI. The CDR3 nucleotides are TGTGCCAGCAGTGACCGACTGGACAGTGGCGAGCAGTACTTC. It is translated as CASSDRLDSGEQYF.

The chain joins TRBV20-1 to TRBJ2-3, with D possibly matching TRBD2 (7 bases). V was cut by 4 bases and J by 3 bases, with 20 bases left in between. The CDR3 length is 16 residues. Germline V CDR1 and CDR2: DFQATT, SNEGSKA (reference sequence). CDR3 sequence (DNA): TGCAGTGCTACCGCGAGAGGGGGGGCCGCGACAGATACGCAGTATTTT. This translates into CSATARGGAATDTQYF.

The CDR3 is CSARGPTSGGAHNEQFF. The CDR3 nucleotides read TGCAGTGCTAGAGGGCCCACTAGCGGGGGGGCACACAATGAGCAGTTCTTC. The chain carries TRBV20-1 and TRBJ2-1, with 13 bases identical to TRBD2. The CDR3 sequence is 17 residues long. The ends lost 1 base at V and 5 bases at J; junction bases unmatched: 8. Germline V gives CDR1 DFQATT, CDR2 SNEGSKA (reference sequence).